Sequencing of this T cell receptor beta chain was carried out in a study of T cells in Graves' hyperthyroidism and ophthalmopathy. Amplified TCR beta CDR3 regions derived from RNA transcripts. In the first-round RT-PCR of the TCR CDR3, the HTBI primer set was used. TCRdb re-analysed the multiplex PCR reads in MiXCR, keeping a single row per CDR3 protein. The repertoire holds approximately 330,000 distinct CDR3 sequences, with 21% as singletons. Thyroid ultrasound, orbital computed tomography, clinical symptoms, and serum thyroxine and TRAb underpinned diagnoses. Isolation of PBMCs was performed on about 10 ml fresh peripheral blood. This clonotype was sampled from a woman aged 50 to 60 with Graves' hyperthyroidism. The sample comprised blood.

The CDR3, as DNA: TGTGCCAGCAGTTTAAAAACTAGGGGACTCGAGGAGACCCAGTACTTC. Amino acids: CASSLKTRGLEETQYF. The genes are TRBV28 and TRBJ2-5; TRBD2 might be the D (6 bases). This CDR3 contains 16 residues. V lost 2 bases to trimming and J lost 5 bases, with 18 bases between them. Germline V gene sequence: CDR1 MDHEN, CDR2 SYDVKM.